Below, one TCR beta chain is given with its context. Its target is unknown. The data were taken from a study of vaccination effects on CD4 cells after COVID-19. General study points: Cross-reactivity toward common cold coronaviruses was confined to only 1 of 255 vaccine-induced clones in healthy vaccinees.

Antigen-specific CD4+ T cell clonotypes were called by their expansion after viral peptide-pool culture in ViraFEST. At the end of 10 days of culture, CD4+ T cells were isolated. Testing of the vaccine recipients showed negative nucleocapsid antibodies and no prior SARS-CoV-2 infection. Cultures received IL-2 medium that replaced half the medium on days 3 and 7. Trimming left V 7 bases short and J 10 bases short, with 14 bases between. The germline V gene has CDR1 LNHDA and CDR2 SQIVND (reference sequence). CDR3 size: 12 residues. Clones were sequenced by immunoSEQ multiplex PCR, and TCRdb holds only the in-frame ones, with some missing. Here the sample spans 30,000 to 35,000 clones, approximately 68% being singletons.

The sample in question was CD4+ T cells from PBMCs cultured with HCoV-229E spike peptides, obtained before COVID-19 vaccination. The chain uses TRBV19 and TRBJ1-5; D gene uncertain. This clonotype was obtained from a human donor who received a COVID-19 vaccine. This CDR3 reads CASNLYPGPQHF. CDR3 nucleotide sequence: TGTGCCAGTAACCTGTATCCGGGACCCCAGCATTTT.